The rows below give T cell receptor beta chains drawn from one sample of a study of low-dose radiotherapy and immunotherapy resistance in tumors. A single record per CDR3 protein comes from TCRdb applying MiXCR to the reads. The sample includes some 71,000 distinct CDR3 sequences, less than 35% of them seen just once. Material: PBMCs, obtained before treatment. The origin of the receptors is a female donor with ovarian cancer. Each CDR3 is given with its conserved first and last residue. The D gene is left open where the match is weak. Clone sizes are given selectively: once, few, many, or a class where the clone is expanded.

D gene,clone size,J gene,V gene,CDR3 protein,CDR3 DNA
TRBD2,-,TRBJ2-5,TRBV13,CASSRLAGGATFQETQYF,TGTGCCAGCAGCAGATTAGCGGGAGGGGCCACTTTCCAAGAGACCCAGTACTTC
-,many,TRBJ2-3,TRBV13,CASSRVVAGTSTDTQYF,TGTGCCAGCAGCCGGGTCGTGGCGGGGACTAGCACAGATACGCAGTATTTT
-,few,TRBJ2-2,TRBV6-5,CASTRGQGSTGELFFFF,-
-,many,TRBJ1-1,TRBV14,CASSQLQSEAFF,TGTGCCAGCAGCCAATTACAGTCAGAAGCTTTCTTT
TRBD2,-,TRBJ2-1,TRBV6-5,CASSSLAGTYGAYNEQFF,TGTGCCAGCAGTTCTCTAGCGGGGACGTATGGGGCCTACAATGAGCAGTTCTTC
-,many,TRBJ1-4,TRBV10-3,CAISESTTPEKLFF,TGTGCCATCAGTGAGTCTACAACTCCCGAAAAACTGTTTTTT
TRBD2,few,TRBJ2-2,TRBV5-1,CASSLVAGAPPGELFF,TGCGCCAGCAGCTTGGTGGCGGGAGCCCCCCCCGGGGAGCTGTTTTTT
-,many,TRBJ1-1,TRBV19,CASGGGSGTEAFF,TGTGCCAGCGGGGGAGGTTCCGGGACTGAAGCTTTCTTT
-,few,TRBJ2-3,TRBV6-4,CASSASGGVTDTQYF,TGTGCCAGCAGCGCCTCGGGTGGTGTCACAGATACGCAGTATTTT
TRBD1,many,TRBJ1-2,TRBV5-1,CASSAQQGERADF,TGCGCCAGCAGCGCCCAACAGGGGGAGAGGGCCGATTTC
-,many,TRBJ2-7,TRBV24-1,CATSDPRRGTYEQYF,TGTGCCACCAGTGACCCAAGGAGAGGGACCTACGAGCAGTACTTC
-,many,TRBJ1-2,TRBV4-3,CASSQARGGYTF,TGCGCCAGCAGCCAAGCCAGAGGGGGCTACACCTTC
-,many,TRBJ2-1,TRBV18,CASSRGQSSEQFF,TGTGCCAGCTCAAGAGGACAGTCTTCTGAGCAGTTCTTC
-,-,TRBJ1-2,TRBV20-1,CSARWGSGYTF,TGCAGTGCCCGATGGGGGAGCGGCTACACCTTC
TRBD1,many,TRBJ1-5,TRBV28,CASSPSNRGQPQHF,TGTGCCAGCAGTCCGTCGAACAGGGGTCAGCCCCAGCATTTT
-,once,TRBJ2-1,TRBV14,CASSQERGNINEQFF,TGTGCCAGCAGCCAAGAAAGGGGGAACATAAATGAGCAGTTCTTC
TRBD2,many,TRBJ2-4,TRBV6-1,CASRGGGAKNIQYF,TGTGCCAGCAGGGGGGGGGGGGCCAAAAACATTCAGTACTTC
-,-,TRBJ2-1,TRBV6-6,CASSYPSPRQGGVAGVLDEQFF,TGTGCCAGCAGTTACCCCTCCCCGCGACAGGGGGGAGTAGCGGGAGTTTTGGATGAGCAGTTCTTC
TRBD1,once,TRBJ2-1,TRBV6-2/TRBV6-3,CASSEAFLGTGRNEQFF,TGTGCCAGCAGTGAAGCATTCCTCGGGACAGGGAGGAATGAGCAGTTCTTC
-,many,TRBJ2-1,TRBV19,CASSIDRDEQFF,TGTGCCAGTAGTATAGATCGCGATGAGCAGTTCTTC